This T cell receptor beta chain comes out of a study of T cells in Graves' hyperthyroidism and ophthalmopathy. Any patient presenting with uncontrolled infection, other autoimmune disease, pregnancy or lactation was left out. Extraction of PBMCs used roughly 9.3 ml of fresh peripheral blood. Study-wide results and limits: Blood also held most thyroid clonotypes expanded beyond 0.001. From stable hyperthyroidism, ophthalmopathy was set apart by a 13 V-J model.

TCR beta CDR3 regions were amplified from RNA. First-round RT-PCR with HTBI primers amplified the TCR CDR3 region. Each CDR3 protein gets one entry after TCRdb re-called the multiplex PCR reads with MiXCR. The sample has some 760,000 distinct CDR3 sequences, 14% seen once; the top ten hold about 9.4%. A note on this clonotype: The target antigen is unknown.

CDR3 length: 15 amino acids. The germline V gene encodes CDR1 DFQATT and CDR2 SNEGSKA (reference sequence). Unmatched junction bases numbered 8, after V lost 3 bases and J lost 4 bases. The sequencing input was blood. The gene calls are TRBV20-1 and TRBJ1-3, with TRBD1 identical over 8 bases. The TCR sequence derives from a woman aged 18-30 years with Graves' hyperthyroidism. This CDR3 reads CSASLGTGTGNTIYF. CDR3 nucleotide sequence: TGCAGTGCTAGTTTGGGGACAGGTACCGGAAACACCATATATTTT.